The 31 T cell receptor beta chains in this list originate from one sample, sequenced in a study of blood T cell repertoires in COVID-19. The data were produced by immunoSEQ multiplex PCR, yet TCRdb's version contains in-frame clones alone and is incomplete. The sample lists about 68,000 clones, over 70% occurring once. The sequenced sample consisted of peripheral blood. The source of these receptors is a human donor in a cohort sampled during active COVID-19.

This clone was recorded a few times. The chain carries TRBV5-4 and TRBJ2-6; D remains unclear. The germline V and J ends were trimmed by 0 bases and 4 bases, with 8 bases remaining between them. The germline CDR1 and CDR2 sequences are SGHNT and YYREEE (reference sequence). The CDR3 covers 15 residues. CDR3 protein: CASSLGQNGANVLTF. In nucleotides, the CDR3 is TGTGCCAGCAGCTTGGGTCAGAACGGGGCCAACGTCCTGACTTTC.

The chain joins TRBV6-5 to TRBJ2-1; a possible D gene is TRBD2 (6 bases). The CDR3 extends over 13 amino acids. Between the trimmed V and J ends, which lost 8 bases and 3 bases, there was a span of 11 bases. Germline CDR1 reads MNHEY; CDR2 reads SVGAGI. CDR3 DNA: TGTGCCAGCCGGGACTTGCACTACAATGAGCAGTTCTTC. It is translated as CASRDLHYNEQFF.

This clone was detected a few times. V and J are TRBV30 and TRBJ1-5; 10 bases map to TRBD1. The CDR3 runs 15 residues. Germline CDR1 and CDR2: GTSNPN and SVGIG (reference sequence). Trimming at V came to 4 bases and at J to 2 bases, leaving 5 bases not matched to a gene. The CDR3 DNA is TGTGCCTGGACCTCCGGGACAGGGGGCAATCAGCCCCAGCATTTT. It is translated as CAWTSGTGGNQPQHF.

This rearrangement joins TRBV7-3 to TRBJ1-6; 8 bases agree with TRBD1. CDR3 length: 14 residues. Looked up from germline, CDR1 is SGHTA and CDR2 is FQGTGA. Unmatched junction bases numbered 4, after V lost 2 bases and J lost 10 bases. CDR3 DNA sequence: TGTGCCAGCAGCTTATCAGGGGGCCACTCACCCCTCCACTTT. It specifies CASSLSGGHSPLHF.

V usage is TRBV6-2 or TRBV6-3 and J usage is TRBJ1-5; 7 bases agree with TRBD1. The CDR3 spans 14 residues. V shed 5 bases, J shed 7 bases, and the junction held 8 bases outside the gene matches. Germline V gene sequence: CDR1 MNHEY, CDR2 SVGEGT. The DNA for the CDR3 is TGTGCCAGCAGTACCCCCCAGGGGGTCCAGCCCCAGCATTTT. It yields the protein CASSTPQGVQPQHF.

The chain combines TRBV19 with TRBJ2-2; D is possibly TRBD2 (5 bases). Trimming stripped 3 bases from V and 7 bases from J, with 15 bases between. CDR3 length: 15 amino acids. The germline gives CDR1 LNHDA, CDR2 SQIVND (reference sequence). In DNA, the CDR3 is TGTGCCAGTAGTATTAAACGCGGGTCCCACGGGGAGCTGTTTTTT. It encodes CASSIKRGSHGELFF.

The genes are TRBV6-6 and TRBJ2-7; D ambiguous. The V end was cut by 5 bases, the J end by 7 bases, with 9 bases between. The CDR3 totals 11 residues. From germline, CDR1 is MNHNY and CDR2 SVGAGI (reference sequence). CDR3 region: CASSPAREQYF. The CDR3, as DNA: TGTGCCAGCAGTCCGGCTAGGGAGCAGTACTTC.

The chain links TRBV6-1 to TRBJ2-3; 10 nucleotides align to TRBD2. Germline V gene data show CDR1 as MNHNS and CDR2 as SASEGT. This CDR3 contains 17 residues. With 3 bases clipped from V and 4 bases from J, the junction kept 10 bases outside the gene matches. CDR3 in DNA: TGTGCCAGCAGTGACGGTATTAGCGGGGGGTACGCAGATACGCAGTATTTT. Protein product: CASSDGISGGYADTQYF.

CDR3 loop: CASTRRGSPAEQYF. The CDR3 DNA is TGTGCCAGCACCCGCAGAGGGTCCCCGGCCGAGCAGTACTTC. The chain employs TRBV6-6 and TRBJ2-7, with D perhaps TRBD2 (5 bases). Between the trimmed V and J ends, which lost 7 bases and 6 bases, there was a span of 19 bases. The germline V gene has CDR1 MNHNY and CDR2 SVGAGI (reference sequence). The CDR3 extends over 14 amino acids.

This chain connects TRBV9 to TRBJ2-1, with TRBD2 matching 9 bases. V shed 3 bases and J 6 bases; nucleotides not matched to a gene: 7. Germline V lookup: CDR1 SGDLS, CDR2 YYNGEE. The CDR3 sequence is 15 residues long. CDR3 nucleotide sequence: TGTGCCAGCAGCGGTAGCGGGAGTTTTTCCAATGAGCAGTTCTTC. Protein product: CASSGSGSFSNEQFF.

This chain uses TRBV7-2 with TRBJ1-5, with 9 bases identical to TRBD1. Trimming took 1 base from V and 7 from J; bases not matched to a gene: 5. This CDR3 comprises 15 residues. The germline V gene encodes CDR1 SGHTA and CDR2 FQGNSA. The CDR3 here is CASSLVTGGRQPQHF. In DNA, the CDR3 is TGTGCCAGCAGCTTAGTCACAGGGGGCAGGCAGCCCCAGCATTTT.

The chain couples TRBV2 to TRBJ2-1, with 9 bases lining up with TRBD1. J lost 9 bases, V lost 8 bases, and 8 bases had no gene match. Germline-derived CDR1 and CDR2 are SNHLY and FYNNEI. The CDR3 is made up of 13 amino acids. The CDR3 loop is CASDRQGVGEQFF. The CDR3, as DNA: TGTGCCAGCGATAGACAGGGGGTGGGTGAGCAGTTCTTC.

The J gene is TRBJ1-4, the V gene TRBV5-1; D is unclear. CDR1 and CDR2 (germline): SGHRS, YFSETQ. V was shortened by 4 bases and J by 3 bases, with 10 bases between the two germline ends. The CDR3 is 14 amino acids. The CDR3 coding sequence is TGCGCCAGCAGCCCAAGCTACTCTAATGAAAAACTGTTTTTT. The encoded protein is CASSPSYSNEKLFF.

The V gene is TRBV10-3, the J gene TRBJ2-5, with 15 bases lining up with TRBD2. The CDR3 is made up of 16 amino acids. The V gene's germline CDR1 is ENHRY and CDR2 SYGVKD. V dropped 7 bases and J dropped 4; count of bases not matched to a gene: 7. CDR3 sequence (DNA): TGTGCCATCATTGGACTAGCGGGAGGGCCGAGAGAGACCCAGTACTTC. The encoded protein is CAIIGLAGGPRETQYF.

This chain uses TRBV6-1 with TRBJ2-5, with 11 nucleotides matching TRBD1. CDR1 and CDR2 (germline): MNHNS, SASEGT. The CDR3 runs to 16 residues. V lost 1 base and J lost 5; bases outside the gene matches: 6. The CDR3 nucleotides are TGTGCCAGCAGTGAAGAGGACAGGGGGCAGCGGGAGACCCAGTACTTC. Protein product: CASSEEDRGQRETQYF.

The V and J genes are TRBV27 and TRBJ1-5, with TRBD1 matching 7 bases. Germline V gene data show CDR1 as MNHEY and CDR2 as SMNVEV (reference sequence). The CDR3 consists of 16 residues. With V trimmed by 6 bases and J by 0 bases, 8 bases remained unmatched. The CDR3 nucleotides read TGTGCCAGCAGCCGGGACAGCCAGTATAGCAATCAGCCCCAGCATTTT. Its protein product is CASSRDSQYSNQPQHF.

V is TRBV30 and J is TRBJ2-7; perhaps TRBD1 as D (5 bases). The CDR3 covers 14 residues. Trimming removed 3 bases at V and 3 bases at J, with 15 bases between. The germline V gene encodes CDR1 GTSNPN and CDR2 SVGIG (reference sequence). This CDR3 is CAWRVTDRNYEQYF. DNA for the CDR3: TGTGCCTGGAGAGTAACTGACAGAAACTACGAGCAGTACTTC.

The V gene is TRBV27, the J gene TRBJ1-5; D not resolved. This CDR3 spans 14 amino acids. The V gene lost 3 bases and the J gene lost 7 bases, with 13 bases spanning the gap. Germline-derived CDR1 and CDR2 are MNHEY and SMNVEV (reference sequence). The CDR3 spells CASSFGLGRQPQHF. The CDR3 region has the DNA TGTGCCAGCAGTTTCGGCCTGGGCCGCCAGCCCCAGCATTTT.

The rearrangement joins TRBV7-9 to TRBJ2-3; maybe TRBD2 (6 bases). V shed 6 bases and J shed 2 bases, with 24 bases lying between them. This CDR3 is built from 18 residues. Germline V gene lookup returns CDR1 SEHNR and CDR2 FQNEAQ (reference sequence). The DNA for the CDR3 is TGTGCCAGCAGGACCATGGCGGATACCGGGGGAAACACAGATACGCAGTATTTT. As protein: CASRTMADTGGNTDTQYF.

The chain has TRBV7-3 and TRBJ1-1; D possibly corresponds to TRBD1 (5 bases). V dropped 5 bases and J dropped 0 bases, with 7 bases sitting between them. The CDR3 extends over 13 amino acids. CDR1 and CDR2 from the germline V gene are SGHTA and FQGTGA. CDR3 loop: CASSPTVNTEAFF. The DNA of the CDR3 is TGTGCCAGCAGCCCGACAGTGAACACTGAAGCTTTCTTT.

V usage is TRBV27 and J usage is TRBJ1-5; D is perhaps TRBD1 (5 bases). Looked up from germline, CDR1 is MNHEY and CDR2 is SMNVEV (reference sequence). The CDR3 is 17 residues long. Trimming removed 6 bases from V and 0 bases from J, with 18 bases in between. The CDR3 nucleotides read TGTGCCAGCAGCCGAACCCTGGCAGGGATTAGCAATCAGCCCCAGCATTTT. Translation gives CASSRTLAGISNQPQHF.

V and J are TRBV5-4 and TRBJ2-3; 8 positions agree with TRBD2. J lost 6 bases, V lost 0 bases, and 9 bases had no gene match. This CDR3 comprises 16 residues. Per the germline V gene, CDR1 is SGHNT and CDR2 is YYREEE (reference sequence). CDR3 nucleotides: TGTGCCAGCAGCTTGGTCGCGGGGGGTGATTTCGATACGCAGTATTTT. Protein sequence: CASSLVAGGDFDTQYF.

This clone was seen a few times. The chain couples TRBV4-2 to TRBJ2-4; D is perhaps TRBD2 (7 bases). Deletions cut 3 bases from V and 2 bases from J, with 11 bases between. The CDR3 consists of 15 residues. Germline V CDR1 and CDR2: LGHNA, YNFKEQ. As DNA, the CDR3 is TGTGCCAGCAGCCATCCGGGGGGCTCCAAAAACATTCAGTACTTC. Protein: CASSHPGGSKNIQYF.

The sample holds one count of this clone. The V call is TRBV30, the J call TRBJ2-7, with TRBD2 matching over 10 bases. V gave up 1 base and J gave up 1 base; unmatched junction bases: 1. The germline V gene encodes CDR1 GTSNPN and CDR2 SVGIG (reference sequence). The CDR3 loop spans 14 amino acids. The CDR3 here is CAWSGLAGSYEQYF. In DNA form, the CDR3 reads TGTGCCTGGAGTGGACTAGCGGGTTCCTACGAGCAGTACTTC.

This rearrangement joins TRBV12-3 or TRBV12-4 to TRBJ1-1; no reliable D call. This CDR3 has 13 residues. Trimming stripped 3 bases from V and 5 bases from J, with 10 bases between. CDR3 nucleotides: TGTGCCAGCAGTTTTAAGCGCGGGACTGAAGCTTTCTTT. Translating gives CASSFKRGTEAFF.

This rearrangement joins TRBV6-5 to TRBJ2-7; 7 bases line up with TRBD2. Germline CDR1 and CDR2: MNHEY and SVGAGI. V lost 10 bases to trimming and J lost 7 bases; unmatched junction nucleotides: 10. This CDR3 is 12 amino acids long. Written as DNA, the CDR3 is TGTGCCACTTCCCGCCCAGCGGGAGAGCAGTACGTC. This encodes CATSRPAGEQYV.

This chain uses TRBV28 with TRBJ1-2; D not resolved. The CDR3 extends over 14 amino acids. The V gene's germline CDR1 is MDHEN and CDR2 SYDVKM. V was pared by 10 bases and J by 4 bases, with 19 bases between. The CDR3 bases are TGTGCCATCCATACACCCAGCGTTCGCTATGGCTACACCTTC. It specifies CAIHTPSVRYGYTF.

V and J are TRBV2 and TRBJ2-3, with 7 nucleotides matching TRBD1. CDR1 and CDR2 from the germline V gene are SNHLY and FYNNEI. The CDR3 spans 15 residues. V shed 6 bases and J 3 bases; nucleotides not matched to a gene: 9. DNA of the CDR3: TGTGCCAGCAGGACCCGGACGGACAGGACAGATACGCAGTATTTT. It encodes CASRTRTDRTDTQYF.

In its sample, this clone was seen a few times. The chain uses TRBV6-2 or TRBV6-3 and TRBJ1-5; TRBD1 matches 8 bases. This CDR3 has 17 residues. Germline loops: CDR1 MNHEY, CDR2 SVGEGT. The V gene end was trimmed by 2 bases and the J gene end by 1 base; junction bases not matched to a gene: 7. This CDR3 is CASSYRSGGVSNQPQHF. The DNA of the CDR3 is TGTGCCAGCAGTTACAGATCAGGGGGCGTGAGCAATCAGCCCCAGCATTTT.

The rearrangement joins TRBV7-2 to TRBJ2-3, with 9 bases matching TRBD1. The CDR3 spans 14 residues. Germline trimming cut 3 bases from V and 6 bases from J; bases unmatched to any gene: 4. CDR1 is SGHTA and CDR2 is FQGNSA in the germline V gene. Here the CDR3 reads CASSFTGGVDTQYF. CDR3 nucleotides: TGTGCCAGCAGCTTCACAGGGGGCGTTGATACGCAGTATTTT.

The chain uses TRBV21-1 and TRBJ1-5. TRBV21-1 is a documented pseudogene. The CDR3 length is 17 residues. CDR3 bases: TGTGCCAGCAGCAAGGAGGGGATCCTTTATAGCAATCAGCCCCAGCATTTT. The encoded protein is CASSKEGILYSNQPQHF.